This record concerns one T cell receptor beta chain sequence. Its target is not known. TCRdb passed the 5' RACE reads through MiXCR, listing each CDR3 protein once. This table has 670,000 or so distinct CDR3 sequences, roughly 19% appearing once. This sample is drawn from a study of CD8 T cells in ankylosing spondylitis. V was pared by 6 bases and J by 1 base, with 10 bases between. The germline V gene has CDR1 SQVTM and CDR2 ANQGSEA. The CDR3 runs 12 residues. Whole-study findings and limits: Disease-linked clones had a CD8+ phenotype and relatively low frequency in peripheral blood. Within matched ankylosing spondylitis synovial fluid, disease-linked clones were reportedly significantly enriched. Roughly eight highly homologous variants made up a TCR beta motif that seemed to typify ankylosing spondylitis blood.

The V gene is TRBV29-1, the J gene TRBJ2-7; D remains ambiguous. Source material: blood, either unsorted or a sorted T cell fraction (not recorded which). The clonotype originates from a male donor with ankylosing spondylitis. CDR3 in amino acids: CSVLGSSYEQYF. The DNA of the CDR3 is TGCAGCGTGCTGGGCAGTTCCTACGAGCAGTACTTC.